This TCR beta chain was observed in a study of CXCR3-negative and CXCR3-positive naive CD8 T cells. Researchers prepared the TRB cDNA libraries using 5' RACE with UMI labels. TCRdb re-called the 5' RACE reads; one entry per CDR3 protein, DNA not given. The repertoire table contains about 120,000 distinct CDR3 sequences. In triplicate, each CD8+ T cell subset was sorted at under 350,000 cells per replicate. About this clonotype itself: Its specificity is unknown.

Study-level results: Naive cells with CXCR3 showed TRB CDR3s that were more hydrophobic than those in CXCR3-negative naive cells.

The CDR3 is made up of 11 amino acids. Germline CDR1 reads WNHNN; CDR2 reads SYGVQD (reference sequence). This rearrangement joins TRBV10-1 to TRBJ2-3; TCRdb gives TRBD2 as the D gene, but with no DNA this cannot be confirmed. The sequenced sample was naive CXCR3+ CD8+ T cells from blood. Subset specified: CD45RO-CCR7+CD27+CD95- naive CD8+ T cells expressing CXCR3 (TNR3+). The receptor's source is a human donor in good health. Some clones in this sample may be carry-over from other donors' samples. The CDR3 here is CASAGSDTQYF.